The TCR beta chain under discussion was sequenced for a study of T cells in Graves' hyperthyroidism and ophthalmopathy. Study findings and constraints: Ophthalmopathy cases were set apart from stable hyperthyroidism by a 13 V-J model.

This clonotype appeared many times. Its antigen is as yet unknown. Trimming took off 2 bases at V and 3 bases at J, with 11 bases between the two ends. The CDR3 runs to 14 residues. Germline CDR1 and CDR2: SGHTA and FQGNSA. Hyperthyroidism was newly diagnosed in patients aged 18 to 65 (duration under 2 months). Researchers amplified the TCR beta CDR3 regions from RNA transcripts. The HTBI set primed first-round TCR CDR3 RT-PCR. A single record per CDR3 protein comes from TCRdb applying MiXCR to the multiplex PCR reads. The table lists some 740,000 distinct CDR3 sequences, about 14% of them singletons, with 9.5% to 13% in the top ten.

The specimen was blood. This TCR derives from a young woman with Graves' hyperthyroidism. This chain connects TRBV7-2 to TRBJ2-7; TRBD2 might be the D (5 bases). The CDR3 DNA reads TGTGCCAGCAGCTTAAATAAGGGAGACTACGAGCAGTACTTC. Translated: CASSLNKGDYEQYF.